The 26 T cell receptor beta chains presented below share a single source sample, sequenced in a study of T cell responses to AZD1222 COVID-19 vaccine. TCRdb's table, derived via immunoSEQ multiplex PCR, lists solely in-frame clones and lacks some. The sample lists over 55,000 clones; 80% to 85% were seen once. Sequenced here: peripheral blood, sampled on day 0 of AZD1222 vaccination. The receptors derive from an adult in good health.

The chain joins TRBV5-6 to TRBJ2-3, with 9 bases identical to TRBD1. The ends lost 1 base at V and 0 bases at J; junction bases unmatched: 9. This CDR3 is built from 18 residues. In germline, CDR1 is SGHDT, CDR2 YYEEEE. This CDR3 is CASSLIGQGYTSTDTQYF. CDR3 coding DNA: TGTGCCAGCAGCTTGATAGGACAGGGGTATACTAGCACAGATACGCAGTATTTT. Together with reference TRBV5-6 and TRBJ2-3, the CDR3 gives the full variable domain: DAGVTQSPTHLIKTRGQQVTLRCSPKSGHDTVSWYQQALGQGPQFIFQYYEEEERQRGNFPDRFSGHQFPNYSSELNVNALLLGDSALYLCASSLIGQGYTSTDTQYFGPGTRLTVL.

The chain combines TRBV7-9 with TRBJ2-5; 7 nucleotides match TRBD2. V dropped 3 bases and J dropped 0; count of bases not matched to a gene: 1. The CDR3 length is 14 residues. Per the germline V gene, CDR1 is SEHNR and CDR2 is FQNEAQ (reference sequence). For the CDR3, the DNA is TGTGCCAGCAGCTTGGGAGGGTACCAAGAGACCCAGTACTTC. Its protein is CASSLGGYQETQYF. Filled out from reference TRBV7-9 and TRBJ2-5, the complete variable domain reads DTGVSQNPRHKITKRGQNVTFRCDPISEHNRLYWYRQTLGQGPEFLTYFQNEAQLEKSRLLSDRFSAERPKGSFSTLEIQRTEQGDSAMYLCASSLGGYQETQYFGPGTRLLVL.

CDR3 DNA: TGTGCCAGCAGCTTGGCCCTCGGACAGTACACCACCTACGAGCAGTACTTC. Translation: CASSLALGQYTTYEQYF. The chain combines TRBV5-6 with TRBJ2-7; possible D gene TRBD1, 6 bases. There are 17 residues in the CDR3. The V gene's germline CDR1 is SGHDT and CDR2 YYEEEE. Trimming removed 0 bases from V and 2 bases from J, with 18 bases in between.

The J gene is TRBJ1-2, the V gene TRBV10-3; D is uncertain. The CDR3 has 13 amino acids. Germline V gene lookup returns CDR1 ENHRY and CDR2 SYGVKD. Deletions cut 3 bases from V and 3 bases from J, with 8 bases between. Here the CDR3 reads CAISEDRYYGYTF. The DNA for the CDR3 is TGTGCCATCAGTGAAGACCGCTACTATGGCTACACCTTC.

The chain uses TRBV5-1 and TRBJ1-2; 8 bases align to TRBD1. CDR1 and CDR2 (germline): SGHRS, YFSETQ. The CDR3 has 15 amino acids. V lost 0 bases, J lost 4 bases, and 5 bases stayed unmatched. The CDR3 nucleotides are TGCGCCAGCAGCTTGGCCGGGACAGGAGCCTATGGCTACACCTTC. It encodes CASSLAGTGAYGYTF.

J is TRBJ1-4 and V is TRBV16; no reliable D call. Germline values: CDR1 KGHSY, CDR2 FQNENV. The V end lost 1 base, the J end lost 0 bases, and 6 bases lay between the germline ends. This CDR3 region has 15 residues. This CDR3 is CASSQFKSTNEKLFF. The CDR3 bases are TGTGCCAGCAGCCAATTCAAGTCAACTAATGAAAAACTGTTTTTT.

For the CDR3, the DNA is TGTGCCAGCAGTGACCCACGCCGGACTACGGGGACCACAGATACGCAGTATTTT. This encodes CASSDPRRTTGTTDTQYF. The gene calls are TRBV25-1 and TRBJ2-3; tentatively, D is TRBD2 (6 bases). The CDR3 is 18 residues long. With 3 bases removed from V and 2 bases from J, the gap between germline ends came to 21 bases. CDR1 is MGHDK, CDR2 SYGVNS, per germline.

This chain uses TRBV5-4 with TRBJ2-7; maybe TRBD1 (5 bases). V dropped 5 bases and J dropped 2 bases, with 20 bases sitting between them. Germline V lookup: CDR1 SGHNT, CDR2 YYREEE (reference sequence). The CDR3 has 16 residues. The CDR3 here is CASSPSQEFGAYEQYF. The CDR3 DNA reads TGTGCCAGCAGTCCATCACAGGAATTTGGGGCCTACGAGCAGTACTTC.

V usage is TRBV6-5 and J usage is TRBJ2-7; no firm D call. V dropped 5 bases and J dropped 2 bases, with 13 bases sitting between them. Germline CDR1 is MNHEY and CDR2 is SVGAGI. The CDR3 is 14 amino acids. The CDR3 bases are TGTGCCAGCAGTAAACTGACACGAACCTACGAGCAGTACTTC. This sequence encodes CASSKLTRTYEQYF.

J is TRBJ1-1 and V is TRBV6-5, with unresolved D. V lost 4 bases to trimming and J lost 4 bases, with 10 bases between them. Per germline, CDR1 MNHEY and CDR2 SVGAGI. The CDR3 loop spans 13 amino acids. The CDR3 sequence: CASSFPSSTEAFF. For the CDR3, the DNA is TGTGCCAGCAGTTTTCCCTCCTCCACTGAAGCTTTCTTT.

The V gene is TRBV4-3, the J gene TRBJ2-1; D may match TRBD1 or TRBD2 (5 bases each). This CDR3 spans 14 amino acids. Germline V CDR1 and CDR2: LGHNA, YSLEER. V was pared by 3 bases and J by 9 bases, with 15 bases between. CDR3 sequence reads: CASSHLEGPGEQFF. For the CDR3, the DNA is TGCGCCAGCAGCCACCTAGAGGGACCAGGTGAGCAGTTCTTC.

V is TRBV9 and J is TRBJ2-1; D uncertain. Germline V gene data show CDR1 as SGDLS and CDR2 as YYNGEE. Trimming took 0 bases from V and 4 from J, leaving 5 bases between them. The CDR3 is 13 amino acids. This CDR3 reads CASSVEEYNEQFF. The CDR3 region has the DNA TGTGCCAGCAGCGTAGAGGAGTACAATGAGCAGTTCTTC.

V is TRBV12-5 and J is TRBJ1-5; 9 positions match TRBD1. Per the germline V gene, CDR1 is LGHNT and CDR2 is FRNRAP. V lost 4 bases and J lost 7; bases outside the gene matches: 2. The CDR3 contains 13 residues. The DNA for the CDR3 is TGTGCTAGTGGTTGGGACAGGGAACAGCCCCAGCATTTT. Translation gives CASGWDREQPQHF.

This chain uses TRBV7-9 with TRBJ2-1, with D maybe TRBD1 (7 bases). V was trimmed by 0 bases and J by 4 bases, leaving 13 bases between them. This CDR3 contains 16 residues. Germline V CDR1 and CDR2: SEHNR, FQNEAQ (reference sequence). Written as DNA, the CDR3 is TGTGCCAGCAGCTTAGCGAGGGCAGGGGGGTACAATGAGCAGTTCTTC. The encoded protein is CASSLARAGGYNEQFF.

This clone was seen more than once but under ten times. V gene TRBV2 combines with J gene TRBJ1-1, with D possibly being TRBD1 (5 bases). V lost 8 bases and J lost 5, with 18 bases in between. The CDR3 loop spans 14 amino acids. CDR1 is SNHLY, CDR2 FYNNEI, per germline. Here the CDR3 DNA reads TGTGCCAGCCCAGTCCGGGAGAGGGGAACTGAAGCTTTCTTT. It translates to CASPVRERGTEAFF.

The chain has TRBV10-3 and TRBJ1-2; D gene ambiguous. CDR1 and CDR2 from the germline V gene are ENHRY and SYGVKD. Trimming took 0 bases from V and 0 from J, leaving 8 bases between them. This CDR3 region has 15 residues. The CDR3 DNA is TGTGCCATCAGTGAGTCAAGGGATTCTAACTATGGCTACACCTTC. Protein sequence: CAISESRDSNYGYTF.

The chain carries TRBV5-1 and TRBJ2-1, with 8 nucleotides matching TRBD1. Germline CDR1 and CDR2: SGHRS and YFSETQ. The CDR3 has 15 amino acids. V shed 4 bases, J shed 4 bases, and the junction held 7 bases outside the gene matches. The CDR3: CASSTGQGGYNEQFF. As DNA, the CDR3 is TGCGCCAGCAGCACAGGACAGGGTGGATACAATGAGCAGTTCTTC.

This chain joins TRBV11-3 and TRBJ2-1; unclear D gene. V lost 3 bases and J 0 bases, leaving 12 bases between the germline ends. This CDR3 region has 16 residues. Germline values: CDR1 SGHNT, CDR2 YENEEA. Here the CDR3 DNA reads TGTGCCAGCAGCTTCGGTGGGGTGGACTCCTACAATGAGCAGTTCTTC. This gives the protein CASSFGGVDSYNEQFF.

The J gene is TRBJ2-7, the V gene TRBV10-3; D is perhaps TRBD1 or TRBD2 (5 bases each). V was shortened by 3 bases and J by 1 base, with 10 bases between the two germline ends. The CDR3 runs 14 residues. CDR1 ENHRY and CDR2 SYGVKD come from the germline V gene. The CDR3 here is CAISETGTSYEQYF. CDR3 in DNA: TGTGCCATCAGTGAAACCGGGACGTCCTACGAGCAGTACTTC.

The sample holds a few counts of this clone. The chain recombines TRBV14 with TRBJ2-1, with TRBD1 matching 9 bases. Unmatched junction bases numbered 17, after V lost 7 bases and J lost 7 bases. Looked up from germline, CDR1 is SGHDN and CDR2 is FVKESK. This CDR3 has 17 residues. CDR3 bases: TGTGCCAGCACTCCAACCCCCCTGGGACAGGGTACGAATGAGCAGTTCTTC. Protein sequence: CASTPTPLGQGTNEQFF. Using reference TRBV14 and TRBJ2-1 for the parts outside the CDR3, the full variable domain is EAGVTQFPSHSVIEKGQTVTLRCDPISGHDNLYWYRRVMGKEIKFLLHFVKESKQDESGMPNNRFLAERTGGTYSTLKVQPAELEDSGVYFCASTPTPLGQGTNEQFFGPGTRLTVL.

The rearrangement links TRBV27 to TRBJ2-3; a possible D gene is TRBD2 (5 bases). The CDR3 is made up of 16 amino acids. V gave up 4 bases and J gave up 0 bases, with 14 bases separating them. Germline CDR1 is MNHEY and CDR2 is SMNVEV (reference sequence). DNA for the CDR3: TGTGCCAGCAGTTCCCGACGGAGGTGGAGCACAGATACGCAGTATTTT. Protein product: CASSSRRRWSTDTQYF.

To note about this clone: At the DNA level, this CDR3 is encoded by other sequences in the same sample as well. The V gene is TRBV4-1, the J gene TRBJ1-2, with D possibly being TRBD1 (5 bases). From germline, CDR1 is MGHRA and CDR2 YSYEKL. This CDR3 region has 14 residues. V lost 2 bases and J 2 bases, leaving 9 bases between the germline ends. CDR3 bases: TGCGCCAGCAGCCAAACCCCAGGGAACTATGGCTACACCTTC. This sequence encodes CASSQTPGNYGYTF.

The rearrangement joins TRBV19 to TRBJ2-1; 7 bases line up with TRBD1. The trim removed 10 bases at V and 0 bases at J, leaving 9 bases unmatched. CDR3 length: 15 amino acids. CDR1 is LNHDA and CDR2 is SQIVND in the germline V gene (reference sequence). CDR3 bases: TGTGCCACCCAGGACAGGCCAAGCTCCTACAATGAGCAGTTCTTC. This codes for CATQDRPSSYNEQFF.

V gene TRBV4-2 combines with J gene TRBJ2-5; either TRBD1 or TRBD2 may supply D (5 bases each). Germline V gives CDR1 LGHNA, CDR2 YNFKEQ. Trimming took 6 bases from V and 7 from J, leaving 27 bases between them. The CDR3 covers 17 residues. The CDR3 spells CASSRFGTGGTGGTQYF. The CDR3 coding sequence is TGTGCCAGCAGTAGATTCGGGACCGGAGGAACCGGCGGGACCCAGTACTTC.

This clone was seen a few times. This sequence joins TRBV19 and TRBJ1-6; D perhaps matches TRBD1 (6 bases). Trimming cost V 3 bases and J 6 bases, with 9 bases left between them. CDR3 size: 14 residues. Germline V gene lookup returns CDR1 LNHDA and CDR2 SQIVND (reference sequence). DNA for the CDR3: TGTGCCAGTAGTATGGGACACGGTAATTCACCCCTCCACTTT. Protein product: CASSMGHGNSPLHF.

This clone was seen just once. The rearrangement uses TRBV27 and TRBJ1-5; 8 bases map to TRBD1. CDR3 length equals 16 residues. V lost 5 bases, J lost 2 bases, and 8 bases stayed unmatched. Looked up from germline, CDR1 is MNHEY and CDR2 is SMNVEV (reference sequence). CDR3 residues: CASSPRTGRGNQPQHF. CDR3 DNA: TGTGCCAGCAGTCCCAGGACAGGGAGGGGCAATCAGCCCCAGCATTTT.